The clone carrying this TCR beta chain was observed a few times. Its target is not known. This sample stems from a study of response to subunit inactivated influenza vaccine. Study-wide results and limits: With each seasonal influenza vaccination, the authors suggested, few new T cells are recruited.

TCRdb recomputed calls from the RT-PCR reads with MiXCR, one row per CDR3 protein. The sample lists roughly 700,000 distinct CDR3 sequences, over 11% occurring once. The sequence came from a man aged 50-60 years who received an inactivated influenza vaccine. This material consisted of PBMCs from blood, taken 14 to 15 days before vaccination.

The CDR3 DNA reads TGTGCCAGCAGCCCGGGCCTAGCGGGAACCTACAATGAGCAGTTCTTC. Translation: CASSPGLAGTYNEQFF. The chain combines TRBV4-2 with TRBJ2-1; the match to TRBD2 covers 9 bases. The germline gives CDR1 LGHNA, CDR2 YNFKEQ. This CDR3 region has 16 residues. The V and J ends lost 4 bases and 2 bases, in that order; junction bases with no gene match: 6.